Below are 27 T cell receptor beta chains sequenced from a single sample in a study of cytomegalovirus exposure and HLA in healthy donors. The study ran its PCR with 60 Vbeta and 13 Jbeta primers. Repertoires were generated with immunoSEQ multiplex PCR, while TCRdb's copy carries only in-frame clones and drops some. The repertoire holds about 240,000 clones, roughly four fifths seen once, with almost 8% in the top ten. The sequenced material came from PBMCs. The receptors derive from a woman in her sixties in good health and CMV-seropositive.

The chain links TRBV6-5 to TRBJ2-1, with D perhaps TRBD2 (6 bases). The V gene's germline CDR1 is MNHEY and CDR2 SVGAGI. This CDR3 is 15 amino acids long. Trimming cost V 8 bases and J 3 bases, with 17 bases left between them. The CDR3 DNA follows: TGTGCCAGCGACTTACACGGGGGATGCTACAATGAGCAGTTCTTC. Its translation: CASDLHGGCYNEQFF.

The chain is built from TRBV5-4 and TRBJ2-7, with 8 nucleotides matching TRBD2. This CDR3 has 14 residues. In germline, CDR1 is SGHNT, CDR2 YYREEE (reference sequence). The ends lost 4 bases at V and 0 bases at J; junction bases unmatched: 3. CDR3 coding DNA: TGTGCCAGCAGCCGTAGCGGGGACTCCTACGAGCAGTACTTC. Encoded protein: CASSRSGDSYEQYF.

The chain links TRBV5-4 to TRBJ2-5; the D is unclear. Germline V lookup: CDR1 SGHNT, CDR2 YYREEE (reference sequence). The V and J ends lost 2 bases and 5 bases respectively, with 10 bases between them. The CDR3 length is 13 residues. DNA for the CDR3: TGTGCCAGCAGCTTCATTTCGGGTGAGACCCAGTACTTC. It translates to CASSFISGETQYF.

This sequence joins TRBV5-1 and TRBJ2-5; D is perhaps TRBD1 (6 bases). Trimming stripped 4 bases from V and 1 base from J, with 14 bases between. The CDR3 is made up of 15 amino acids. Germline CDR1 is SGHRS and CDR2 is YFSETQ. CDR3 bases: TGCGCCAGCAGCCCGAACGACAGGCTCCAAGAGACCCAGTACTTC. Translation: CASSPNDRLQETQYF.

A word on this clone: The sample holds other DNA sequences that translate to the same CDR3. The genes are TRBV2 and TRBJ1-4; 9 bases match TRBD1. V trimming: 6 bases; J trimming: 8 bases; junction bases outside the gene matches: 7. The CDR3 consists of 14 residues. Looked up from germline, CDR1 is SNHLY and CDR2 is FYNNEI. The CDR3 region is CASRRDRVEEKLFF. CDR3 bases: TGTGCCAGCAGGAGGGACAGGGTCGAAGAAAAACTGTTTTTT.

CDR3 residues: CASSQEVGSYTF. The CDR3 DNA reads as TGTGCCAGCAGCCAAGAAGTCGGTAGCTACACCTTC. This rearrangement joins TRBV4-2 to TRBJ1-2, with no clear D. The CDR3 is 12 amino acids. Per germline, CDR1 LGHNA and CDR2 YNFKEQ. Trimming pared 0 bases from V and 9 bases from J, leaving 8 bases between.

The chain combines TRBV9 with TRBJ1-5; TRBD1 aligns across 11 bases. V dropped 4 bases and J dropped 7; count of bases not matched to a gene: 4. The CDR3 consists of 14 residues. Looked up from germline, CDR1 is SGDLS and CDR2 is YYNGEE. In DNA, the CDR3 is TGTGCCAGCAGCTGGGGACAGGGGGAGCAGCCCCAGCATTTT. It yields the protein CASSWGQGEQPQHF. The full variable domain, rest sourced from reference TRBV9 and TRBJ1-5, is DSGVTQTPKHLITATGQRVTLRCSPRSGDLSVYWYQQSLDQGLQFLIQYYNGEERAKGNILERFSAQQFPDLHSELNLSSLELGDSALYFCASSWGQGEQPQHFGDGTRLSIL.

This chain joins TRBV5-1 and TRBJ2-7; tentatively, D is TRBD1 (5 bases). The CDR3 length is 13 residues. The ends were cut back, 3 bases at V and 7 bases at J, with 14 bases in the middle. CDR1 is SGHRS, CDR2 YFSETQ, per germline. The DNA for the CDR3 is TGCGCCAGCAGCTCCCCACTGACAGATGAGCAGTACTTC. Its protein is CASSSPLTDEQYF.

The CDR3 reads CASSSSPLAGALTDTQYF. The CDR3 DNA reads TGTGCCAGCAGTTCCTCCCCCCTAGCGGGAGCCCTCACAGATACGCAGTATTTT. The chain carries TRBV28 and TRBJ2-3, with 10 bases identical to TRBD2. J was trimmed by 2 bases and V by 4 bases; bases with no gene match: 12. Per germline, CDR1 MDHEN and CDR2 SYDVKM. The CDR3 is 18 amino acids.

This chain uses TRBV19 with TRBJ1-2; TRBD1 might be the D (6 bases). The CDR3 has 14 residues. Looked up from germline, CDR1 is LNHDA and CDR2 is SQIVND (reference sequence). The germline V and J ends were trimmed by 3 bases and 2 bases, with 10 bases remaining between them. As DNA, the CDR3 is TGTGCCAGTAGTATGGGTAGGGGGAACTATGGCTACACCTTC. Translation: CASSMGRGNYGYTF.

The chain carries TRBV2 and TRBJ2-2; the D is unclear. The CDR3 is 14 residues long. Germline V gene data show CDR1 as SNHLY and CDR2 as FYNNEI. V was cut by 2 bases and J by 2 bases, with 6 bases left in between. The CDR3 loop reads CASSELRNTGELFF. CDR3 DNA: TGTGCCAGCAGTGAACTCAGAAACACCGGGGAGCTGTTTTTT.

The rearrangement joins TRBV14 to TRBJ2-2; no clear D gene. CDR1 SGHDN and CDR2 FVKESK come from the germline V gene. This CDR3 has 13 residues. Trimming pared 9 bases from V and 3 bases from J, leaving 11 bases between. CDR3 bases: TGTGCCAGTAGAGAGCAGGACACCGGGGAGCTGTTTTTT. Its protein product is CASREQDTGELFF.

The chain couples TRBV9 to TRBJ1-2, with TRBD1 identical over 7 bases. CDR3 size: 15 residues. Germline assignment: CDR1 SGDLS and CDR2 YYNGEE. J lost 3 bases, V lost 4 bases, and 9 bases had no gene match. The CDR3 is CASSHGGGAYYGYTF. CDR3 nucleotide sequence: TGTGCCAGCAGCCACGGAGGGGGCGCTTACTATGGCTACACCTTC.

The V call is TRBV4-1, the J call TRBJ2-5; the match to TRBD2 covers 15 bases. There are 19 residues in the CDR3. Germline CDR1 and CDR2: MGHRA and YSYEKL. The ends lost 0 bases at V and 2 bases at J; junction bases unmatched: 7. DNA of the CDR3: TGCGCCAGCAGCCAAGAGGGACTAGCGGGAGGAGGAAGGCAAGAGACCCAGTACTTC. It specifies CASSQEGLAGGGRQETQYF.

Points on this clone: The conserved closing phenylalanine or tryptophan is absent in this CDR3, likely reflecting a read error. V is TRBV28 and J is TRBJ1-5; D remains ambiguous. Germline V gene lookup returns CDR1 MDHEN and CDR2 SYDVKM. CDR3 length: 15 amino acids. Trimming removed 4 bases at V and 4 bases at J, with 14 bases between. Here the CDR3 reads CASSSPYRTNQPQHS. For the CDR3, the DNA is TGTGCCAGCAGTTCCCCCTACAGAACAAATCAGCCCCAGCATTCT.

About this clone: The same CDR3 is also encoded by other DNA sequences in this sample. CDR3 bases: TGCGCCAGCAGCTTTACAGGTGGGTCCTACGAGCAGTACTTC. The encoded protein is CASSFTGGSYEQYF. The chain has TRBV5-1 and TRBJ2-7; TRBD1 might be the D (5 bases). Trimming removed 2 bases at V and 1 base at J, with 10 bases between. CDR1 and CDR2 from the germline V gene are SGHRS and YFSETQ. The CDR3 has 14 residues.

V gene TRBV18 combines with J gene TRBJ1-1; D not resolved. This CDR3 region has 15 residues. CDR1 is KGHSH and CDR2 is LQKENI in the germline V gene. V lost 2 bases to trimming and J lost 5 bases, with 15 bases between them. The CDR3 protein is CASSPSGVLETEAFF. As DNA, the CDR3 is TGTGCCAGCTCACCATCCGGGGTCTTAGAAACTGAAGCTTTCTTT. The full variable domain, rest sourced from reference TRBV18 and TRBJ1-1, is NAGVMQNPRHLVRRRGQEARLRCSPMKGHSHVYWYRQLPEEGLKFMVYLQKENIIDESGMPKERFSAEFPKEGPSILRIQQVVRGDSAAYFCASSPSGVLETEAFFGQGTRLTVV.

The chain carries TRBV27 and TRBJ2-2; D gene uncertain. The CDR3 has 16 amino acids. Germline V gives CDR1 MNHEY, CDR2 SMNVEV (reference sequence). With 2 bases removed from V and 1 base from J, the gap between germline ends came to 11 bases. This CDR3 is CASSLASTKNTGELFF. CDR3 in DNA: TGTGCCAGCAGTTTAGCATCCACTAAGAACACCGGGGAGCTGTTTTTT.

This rearrangement joins TRBV10-3 to TRBJ2-1; perhaps TRBD2 as D (6 bases). Germline V gives CDR1 ENHRY, CDR2 SYGVKD. The V end lost 2 bases, the J end lost 3 bases, and 17 bases lay between the germline ends. The CDR3 totals 17 residues. This CDR3 is CAISEPKSRDFYNEQFF. Written as DNA, the CDR3 is TGTGCCATCAGTGAGCCAAAATCCCGGGACTTCTACAATGAGCAGTTCTTC.

The V gene is TRBV10-1, the J gene TRBJ2-7, with 8 bases lining up with TRBD1. The V gene's germline CDR1 is WNHNN and CDR2 SYGVQD (reference sequence). Trimming cost V 11 bases and J 3 bases; bases outside gene matches: 15. The CDR3 contains 15 residues. The CDR3 DNA reads TGCGCCCGCCCGGCTGGACAGGGAAAGAACTACGAGCAGTACTTC. It translates to CARPAGQGKNYEQYF.

As regards this clone: The same CDR3 arises from other DNA sequences in this sample as well. The genes are TRBV6-1 and TRBJ1-5, with unresolved D. Germline V gene lookup returns CDR1 MNHNS and CDR2 SASEGT. V lost 4 bases and J lost 0, with 7 bases in between. This CDR3 region has 14 residues. The CDR3, as DNA: TGTGCCAGCAGTGGACAATATAGCAATCAGCCCCAGCATTTT. Translation: CASSGQYSNQPQHF.

The chain combines TRBV5-1 with TRBJ2-7; no firm D call. The V and J ends lost 3 bases and 0 bases respectively, with 7 bases between them. CDR3 length: 13 amino acids. CDR1 and CDR2 (germline): SGHRS, YFSETQ. The CDR3 nucleotides read TGCGCCAGCAGCTCGGTTAGCTCCTACGAGCAGTACTTC. Protein: CASSSVSSYEQYF.

This clone was seen just once. V gene TRBV28 combines with J gene TRBJ2-4, with 9 bases fitting TRBD1. In germline, CDR1 is MDHEN, CDR2 SYDVKM. This CDR3 region has 12 residues. The J segment lost 7 bases and the V segment lost 8 bases, leaving 3 bases of the junction unmatched. The CDR3 region is CASAGTGNIQYF. Here the CDR3 DNA reads TGTGCCAGCGCCGGGACAGGGAACATTCAGTACTTC.

About this clone itself: Other DNA sequences within the sample encode an identical CDR3. CDR3 loop: CASSYSRGTEAFF. CDR3 bases: TGTGCCAGCAGTTACTCGAGGGGGACTGAAGCTTTCTTT. The V and J genes are TRBV6-5 and TRBJ1-1, with D perhaps matching TRBD1 (6 bases). V dropped 0 bases and J dropped 5 bases, with 7 bases sitting between them. The germline V gene encodes CDR1 MNHEY and CDR2 SVGAGI. CDR3 length: 13 amino acids.

The chain employs TRBV5-1 and TRBJ2-7; 9 bases are a match to TRBD2. This CDR3 contains 15 residues. V shed 2 bases and J 5 bases; nucleotides not matched to a gene: 8. Germline loops: CDR1 SGHRS, CDR2 YFSETQ. The CDR3 coding sequence is TGCGCCAGCAGCTTACGGGCGGGAGGGCCGGACGAGCAGTACTTC. It yields the protein CASSLRAGGPDEQYF.

V usage is TRBV12-5 and J usage is TRBJ1-5; a weak D match, TRBD1 (5 bases). V was cut by 5 bases and J by 7 bases, with 12 bases left in between. The germline gives CDR1 LGHNT, CDR2 FRNRAP. CDR3 size: 13 residues. The CDR3 nucleotides are TGTGCTAGTGGTCCGATGGGGGGGCAGCCCCAGCATTTT. It translates to CASGPMGGQPQHF.

CDR3 sequence (DNA): TGTGCCAGTGGCGTACAGGGACGGTCACCCCTCCACTTT. It encodes CASGVQGRSPLHF. V is TRBV19 and J is TRBJ1-6, with D possibly being TRBD1 (6 bases). Trimming removed 8 bases at V and 10 bases at J, with 15 bases between. CDR1 is LNHDA, CDR2 SQIVND, per germline (reference sequence). This CDR3 has 13 amino acids.